These T cell receptor beta chains were read from a single sample in a study of T cells after yellow fever vaccination. TCRdb reprocessed the 5' RACE reads via MiXCR and lists one record per CDR3 protein. The data hold roughly 190,000 distinct CDR3 sequences, with 9.5% to 12% observed a single time. This material consisted of CD8+ T cells sorted from PBMCs, taken 15 days after the yellow fever booster vaccination. These receptors were collected from a man aged 18 to 29 who received the YFV17D yellow fever vaccine. The CDR3 runs from the conserved cysteine through the conserved F or W. The order of the fields is clone size, V gene, D gene, J gene, CDR3 length, CDR3 protein, CDR3 DNA. A D gene is named only where the DNA matches it firmly. Clone size is not always given. Where it is, it says once, few, many or a class for expanded clones.

.	TRBV5-1	TRBD1	TRBJ1-2	15	CASSDTPGGVSGYTF	TGCGCCAGCAGCGACACTCCAGGGGGCGTAAGCGGCTACACCTTC
few	TRBV7-9	.	TRBJ1-2	14	CASSFPFTSYGYTF	TGTGCCAGCAGCTTCCCCTTCACCTCCTATGGCTACACCTTC
.	TRBV7-9	TRBD2	TRBJ2-3	17	CASSLARSGGSTDTQYF	TGTGCCAGCAGCTTAGCGCGCTCGGGGGGGTCCACAGATACGCAGTATTTT
many	TRBV5-1	.	TRBJ2-1	13	CASSFRPSNEQFF	TGCGCCAGCAGCTTCCGCCCTTCCAATGAGCAGTTCTTC
many	TRBV6-5	TRBD2	TRBJ2-2	14	CASSYTGGSGELFF	TGTGCCAGCAGTTACACGGGGGGTTCCGGGGAGCTGTTTTTT
few	TRBV12-3/TRBV12-4	.	TRBJ2-5	15	CASSSPGQPQETQYF	TGTGCCAGCAGTTCCCCGGGACAACCACAAGAGACCCAGTACTTC
few	TRBV12-3/TRBV12-4	.	TRBJ1-2	11	CASTIGYGYTF	TGTGCCAGCACCATCGGCTATGGCTACACCTTC
few	TRBV4-2	.	TRBJ2-7	16	CASSQVGGYTSYEQYF	TGTGCCAGCAGCCAAGTCGGCGGGTATACATCCTACGAGCAGTACTTC
few	TRBV4-3	TRBD2	TRBJ2-2	16	CASSQGWFQRGGELFF	TGCGCCAGCAGCCAAGGGTGGTTTCAGCGGGGCGGGGAGCTGTTTTTT
.	TRBV12-3/TRBV12-4	TRBD1	TRBJ1-5	14	CASSTTGEWQPQHF	TGTGCCAGCAGTACGACAGGGGAATGGCAGCCCCAGCATTTT
.	TRBV4-1	.	TRBJ1-1	14	CASSQGQYSIEAFF	TGCGCCAGCAGCCAAGGGCAGTACAGCATCGAAGCTTTCTTT
many	TRBV28	TRBD1	TRBJ2-4	16	CASRQGARVTKNIQYF	TGTGCCAGCAGACAGGGGGCGCGTGTAACCAAAAACATTCAGTACTTC
.	TRBV18	.	TRBJ2-1	11	CASSLALEQFF	TGTGCCAGCTCACTAGCGTTGGAGCAGTTCTTC
few	TRBV11-2	TRBD2	TRBJ2-5	14	CASSFLADQETQYF	TGTGCCAGCAGCTTCCTAGCGGACCAAGAGACCCAGTACTTC
many	TRBV10-3	TRBD2	TRBJ2-1	14	CATHSGGDYNEQFF	TGTGCCACTCATAGCGGGGGGGATTACAATGAGCAGTTCTTC
few	TRBV29-1	.	TRBJ1-1	9	CSVTTEAFF	TGCAGCGTCACCACTGAAGCTTTCTTT
.	TRBV12-3/TRBV12-4	TRBD1	TRBJ2-1	15	CASSPGQALAHEQFF	TGTGCCAGCAGCCCCGGACAGGCGCTTGCCCATGAGCAGTTCTTC
few	TRBV12-3/TRBV12-4	.	TRBJ2-2	14	CASSRAGDPGELFF	TGTGCCAGCAGCCGCGCTGGGGATCCCGGGGAGCTGTTTTTT
many	TRBV4-3	.	TRBJ1-2	13	CASSLLGSYGYTF	TGCGCCAGCAGCTTACTAGGGAGCTATGGCTACACCTTC
once	TRBV19	.	TRBJ2-3	14	CASSPPVGKDTQYF	TGTGCCAGTAGTCCACCCGTGGGTAAAGATACGCAGTATTTT
few	TRBV6-2/TRBV6-3	TRBD1	TRBJ1-1	14	CASSLTGRNTEAFF	TGTGCCAGCAGCTTGACAGGGAGAAACACTGAAGCTTTCTTT
.	TRBV7-2	TRBD1	TRBJ2-7	15	CASSFDDRAPYEQYF	TGTGCCAGCAGCTTCGACGACAGGGCACCCTACGAGCAGTACTTC
.	TRBV29-1	.	TRBJ1-2	13	CSVEDSGGEGYTF	TGCAGCGTTGAAGATTCGGGGGGCGAGGGCTACACCTTC
.	TRBV14	TRBD2	TRBJ2-3	14	CASSLGRGSDTQYF	TGTGCCAGCAGCCTCGGGAGGGGCTCGGATACGCAGTATTTT
.	TRBV11-2	.	TRBJ2-5	14	CASSLDPAQETQYF	TGTGCCAGCAGCTTAGATCCAGCCCAAGAGACCCAGTACTTC
.	TRBV6-1	.	TRBJ1-1	11	CASRSITEAFF	TGTGCCAGCCGATCCATCACTGAAGCTTTCTTT
few	TRBV20-1	.	TRBJ2-3	14	CSARDLGGPDTQYF	TGCAGTGCTAGAGATCTCGGGGGCCCAGATACGCAGTATTTT
.	TRBV4-3	.	TRBJ1-1	15	CASSHTQGPNTEAFF	TGCGCCAGCAGCCATACACAGGGACCGAACACTGAAGCTTTCTTT